Listed below are T cell receptor beta chains from one sample, sequenced in a study of response to subunit inactivated influenza vaccine. TCRdb redid the calling of the RT-PCR reads with MiXCR, one entry per CDR3 protein. The sample holds hundreds of thousands of distinct CDR3 sequences, 15% to 18% seen once. Here the sequenced sample was PBMCs from blood, taken about 11 days after vaccination. The origin of the receptors is a man aged 50 to 60 who received an inactivated influenza vaccine. Both conserved end residues are part of each CDR3. A D gene is named only where the DNA matches it firmly.

J gene | D gene | V gene | CDR3 protein
TRBJ2-7 | TRBD1 | TRBV6-1 | CASSERQGYEQYF
TRBJ2-7 | TRBD1 | TRBV6-1 | CASSESDRVLDEQYF
TRBJ2-1 | TRBD1 | TRBV12-3/TRBV12-4 | CASSHTGTAFNEQFF
TRBJ2-5 | - | TRBV5-1 | CASSLTGNSQETQYF
TRBJ1-6 | TRBD1 | TRBV7-2 | CASSLGTGMGSPLHF
TRBJ2-3 | - | TRBV11-2 | CASSLEALVPDTQYF
TRBJ2-1 | TRBD2 | TRBV5-5 | CASSLGGTGRLAGASYNEQFF
TRBJ2-5 | - | TRBV12-3/TRBV12-4 | CASSLYRLTQYF
TRBJ1-6 | - | TRBV5-1 | CASSTGDQSPLHF
TRBJ1-2 | - | TRBV5-6 | CASSLVSGSNYGYTF
TRBJ2-2 | TRBD1 | TRBV7-2 | CASSLGVNQGAPGGELFF
TRBJ1-5 | - | TRBV20-1 | CSARGTDHQPQHF
TRBJ2-1 | TRBD2 | TRBV6-2/TRBV6-3 | CASTQTSGSGQFF
TRBJ2-7 | - | TRBV12-3/TRBV12-4 | CASSFVGGEQYF
TRBJ1-4 | - | TRBV7-9 | CASSHGTGGEKLFF
TRBJ2-2 | TRBD2 | TRBV5-1 | CASSPGTSGVTGELFF
TRBJ2-7 | TRBD1 | TRBV5-1 | CASSLGVWTGGHEQYF
TRBJ2-1 | TRBD2 | TRBV6-1 | CASSINRGTSDQFF
TRBJ1-4 | - | TRBV4-1 | CASSPWTASEKLFF
TRBJ2-5 | - | TRBV2 | CASKGTLAPRETQYF
TRBJ2-1 | - | TRBV24-1 | CATSDLMGSSNEQFF
TRBJ2-3 | TRBD1 | TRBV7-9 | CASSFLKSGGDTQYF
TRBJ2-3 | TRBD1 | TRBV11-2 | CASGRGIRADTQYF